The 11 T cell receptor beta chains reported below all come from one sample, sequenced in a study of shared clonotypes between healthy human individuals. Libraries were prepared by immunoSEQ multiplex PCR; TCRdb keeps only in-frame clonotypes and omits some of them. The table lists more than 2,000,000 clones, more than 90% of them singletons. The sample taken for sequencing was naive CD4+ T cells sorted from blood. The subset is: CD45RA+ positively selected. Every receptor here comes from a man aged 18 to 30 in good health.

This chain connects TRBV5-6 to TRBJ2-7, with 11 bases matching TRBD2. The CDR3 extends over 15 amino acids. V lost 5 bases, J lost 3 bases, and 7 bases stayed unmatched. CDR1 is SGHDT and CDR2 is YYEEEE in the germline V gene. CDR3 protein: CASSPLAGGNYEQYF. The CDR3, as DNA: TGTGCCAGCAGTCCTCTAGCGGGAGGAAACTACGAGCAGTACTTC.

The genes are TRBV20-1 and TRBJ2-5, with 10 bases matching TRBD2. The germline V gene encodes CDR1 DFQATT and CDR2 SNEGSKA (reference sequence). The CDR3 is 11 residues long. V shed 7 bases, J shed 5 bases, and the junction held 1 base outside the gene matches. The CDR3 here is CSGLAGETQYF. In DNA form, the CDR3 reads TGCAGTGGACTAGCGGGTGAGACCCAGTACTTC.

This chain joins TRBV20-1 and TRBJ2-4; the D gene is possibly TRBD2 (5 bases). This CDR3 is 11 amino acids long. Per germline, CDR1 DFQATT and CDR2 SNEGSKA (reference sequence). V was shortened by 3 bases and J by 10 bases, with 10 bases between the two germline ends. This chain's CDR3 is CSASPSFIQYF. In DNA form, the CDR3 reads TGCAGTGCTAGCCCTAGCTTTATTCAGTACTTC.

The gene calls are TRBV19 and TRBJ1-5, with a weak D call TRBD1 (6 bases). The CDR3 length is 15 residues. Deletions cut 3 bases from V and 5 bases from J, with 14 bases between. The germline V gene has CDR1 LNHDA and CDR2 SQIVND (reference sequence). DNA of the CDR3: TGTGCCAGTAGTATCGCGGGGGGCAGATATCAGCCCCAGCATTTT. Its protein is CASSIAGGRYQPQHF.

This chain joins TRBV18 and TRBJ2-4; the D call may be TRBD1 or TRBD2 (5 bases each). Germline V gene data show CDR1 as KGHSH and CDR2 as LQKENI. This CDR3 is built from 14 residues. Trimming removed 3 bases from V and 15 bases from J, with 21 bases in between. CDR3 bases: TGTGCCAGCTCACCCGGGGCAACACAATACCCCCCGTACTTC. Its protein product is CASSPGATQYPPYF.

The chain combines TRBV9 with TRBJ2-6; 12 bases line up with TRBD2. Germline lookup yields CDR1 SGDLS and CDR2 YYNGEE. This CDR3 spans 18 amino acids. V gave up 3 bases and J gave up 2 bases; unmatched junction bases: 6. CDR3 bases: TGTGCCAGCAGCGCACCTAGCGGGGGGGCCACTGGGGCCAACGTCCTGACTTTC. It yields the protein CASSAPSGGATGANVLTF. Combining the CDR3 with reference TRBV9 and TRBJ2-6 gives the whole variable domain DSGVTQTPKHLITATGQRVTLRCSPRSGDLSVYWYQQSLDQGLQFLIQYYNGEERAKGNILERFSAQQFPDLHSELNLSSLELGDSALYFCASSAPSGGATGANVLTFGAGSRLTVL.

This clone was seen just once. The chain employs TRBV7-2 and TRBJ2-5; TRBD2 matches 9 bases. CDR1 and CDR2 from the germline V gene are SGHTA and FQGNSA. Trimming cost V 1 base and J 3 bases; bases outside gene matches: 3. The CDR3 is 15 residues long. The CDR3: CASSLGLAGKETQYF. CDR3 coding DNA: TGTGCCAGCAGCTTAGGGCTAGCGGGAAAAGAGACCCAGTACTTC.

The chain joins TRBV28 to TRBJ2-2; the D gene is possibly TRBD2 (6 bases). V was pared by 4 bases and J by 7 bases, with 16 bases between. Germline V gene data show CDR1 as MDHEN and CDR2 as SYDVKM. The length of the CDR3 is 15 residues. This chain's CDR3 is CASSSTPWGVGELFF. The CDR3 DNA is TGTGCCAGCAGTTCTACCCCGTGGGGGGTCGGGGAGCTGTTTTTT. The variable domain in full, with the rest retrieved from reference TRBV28 and TRBJ2-2, is DVKVTQSSRYLVKRTGEKVFLECVQDMDHENMFWYRQDPGLGLRLIYFSYDVKMKEKGDIPEGYSVSREKKERFSLILESASTNQTSMYLCASSSTPWGVGELFFGEGSRLTVL.

The chain couples TRBV18 to TRBJ1-3; a weak D match, TRBD1 (6 bases). V was trimmed by 2 bases and J by 0 bases, leaving 14 bases between them. CDR1 KGHSH and CDR2 LQKENI come from the germline V gene. The CDR3 has 17 residues. The CDR3 protein is CASSPTRDTFSGNTIYF. The CDR3 DNA is TGTGCCAGCTCACCAACTAGGGACACCTTCTCTGGAAACACCATATATTTT.

The V gene is TRBV10-1, the J gene TRBJ2-3; TRBD2 matches at 7 bases. The CDR3 has 16 amino acids. The ends lost 3 bases at V and 3 bases at J; junction bases unmatched: 9. The germline gives CDR1 WNHNN, CDR2 SYGVQD (reference sequence). This CDR3 reads CASSDPGGPGTDTQYF. The CDR3 coding sequence is TGCGCCAGCAGTGACCCGGGGGGACCCGGGACAGATACGCAGTATTTT.

This clone appeared a single time. The chain's CDR3 is CASSTTSGPFYEQYF. In DNA, the CDR3 is TGTGCCAGCAGCACCACTAGCGGCCCTTTCTACGAGCAGTACTTC. This chain uses TRBV7-8 with TRBJ2-7, with 8 bases matching TRBD2. From germline, CDR1 is SGHVS and CDR2 FQNEAQ. This CDR3 has 15 amino acids. The V and J ends lost 5 bases and 3 bases, in that order; junction bases with no gene match: 9.